This TCR beta chain was obtained from a study of Ad26.COV2.S vaccination and SARS-CoV-2 variants. The treatment was: around 19 received Ad26.COV2.S at low or high dose, single or two shots; roughly five received placebo; per-sample allocation not given. Sampling happened 63 days after the first vaccine or placebo injection. The table came from immunoSEQ multiplex PCR; TCRdb's copy has only in-frame clones and leaves some out. The data hold a few hundred thousand clones, with roughly 85% observed a single time. This clone was recorded only once. Trimming pared 2 bases from V and 3 bases from J, leaving 11 bases between. CDR1 SGHNT and CDR2 YYREEE come from the germline V gene (reference sequence). This CDR3 region has 14 residues.

The TCR sequence derives from a person between 18 and 65 years old who received the Ad26.COV2.S COVID-19 vaccine or a placebo. Here the sequenced sample was peripheral blood, taken in a trial of Ad26.COV2.S vaccine versus placebo. The chain joins TRBV5-4 to TRBJ1-1; no definite D call. The CDR3: CASSFSRRDTEAFF. The CDR3 DNA reads TGTGCCAGCAGCTTCTCTCGGCGGGACACTGAAGCTTTCTTT.